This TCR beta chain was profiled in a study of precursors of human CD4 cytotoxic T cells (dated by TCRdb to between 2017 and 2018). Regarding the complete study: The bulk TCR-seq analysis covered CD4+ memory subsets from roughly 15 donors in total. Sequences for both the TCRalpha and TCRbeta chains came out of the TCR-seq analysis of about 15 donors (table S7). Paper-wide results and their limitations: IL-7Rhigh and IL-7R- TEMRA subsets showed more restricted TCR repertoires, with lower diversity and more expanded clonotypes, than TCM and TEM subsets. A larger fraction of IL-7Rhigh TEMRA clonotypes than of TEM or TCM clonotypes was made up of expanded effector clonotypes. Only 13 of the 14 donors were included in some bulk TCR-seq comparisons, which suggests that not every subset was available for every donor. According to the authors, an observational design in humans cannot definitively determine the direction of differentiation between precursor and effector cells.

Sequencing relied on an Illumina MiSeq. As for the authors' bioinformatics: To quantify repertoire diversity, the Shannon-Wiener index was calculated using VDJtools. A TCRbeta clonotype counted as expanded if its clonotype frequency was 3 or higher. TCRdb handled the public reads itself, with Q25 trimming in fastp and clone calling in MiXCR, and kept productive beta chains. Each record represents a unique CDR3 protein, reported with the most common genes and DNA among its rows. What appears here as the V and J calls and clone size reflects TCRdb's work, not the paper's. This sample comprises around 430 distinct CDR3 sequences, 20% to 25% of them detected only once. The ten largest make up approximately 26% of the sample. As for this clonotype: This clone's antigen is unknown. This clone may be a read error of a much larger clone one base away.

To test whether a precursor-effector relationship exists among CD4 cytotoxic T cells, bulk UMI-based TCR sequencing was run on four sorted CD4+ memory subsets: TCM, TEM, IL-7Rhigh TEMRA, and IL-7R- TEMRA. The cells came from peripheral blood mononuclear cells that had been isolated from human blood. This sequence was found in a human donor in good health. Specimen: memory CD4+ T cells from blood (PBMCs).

The CDR3 region has the sequence CSASLRKRVNTDTQYF. The DNA reads TGCAGTGCTAGCCTAAGGAAGCGGGTAAACACAGATACGCAGTATTTT. The V gene is TRBV20-1 and the J gene is TRBJ2-3; TRBD2 could be the D gene, as 6 bases match. The CDR3 covers 16 residues, taking in both the cysteine and the phenylalanine. CDR3 DNA is the only sequence kept; it has 48 bases, read in frame from the first base. Based on the germline V gene (reference sequence), the CDR1 and CDR2 sequences are DFQATT and SNEGSKA. The trim is 3 bases for V and 2 bases for J, with a gap of 18 bases between the germline ends.